This TCR beta chain was sequenced for a study of T cells in Graves' hyperthyroidism and ophthalmopathy. Study details: Peripheral blood samples were taken at initial diagnosis, prior to any treatment.

Study results and caveats: Most expanded thyroid clonotypes above 0.001 recurred in blood.

With 0 bases removed from V and 5 bases from J, the gap between germline ends came to 8 bases. CDR3 length equals 13 residues. The V gene's germline CDR1 is WSHSY and CDR2 SAAADI. Amplification of TCR beta CDR3 regions was performed using RNA transcripts as template. The TCR CDR3 was amplified in a first-round RT-PCR using the HTBI primer set. TCRdb re-derived calls from the multiplex PCR reads in MiXCR, one entry per CDR3 protein. The data contain approximately 710,000 distinct CDR3 sequences, around a sixth of them seen just once; the ten biggest clones take up roughly 15%. PBMCs came from 9 to 10 ml fresh peripheral blood. This clonotype occurred a few times. The antigen is undetermined.

The chain uses TRBV10-2 and TRBJ2-7; D call uncertain. The sequence was collected from a man aged 50-59 years with Graves' hyperthyroidism. Source material: blood. DNA of the CDR3: TGCGCCAGCAGTGAGTCGGATCTGGACGAGCAGTACTTC. Protein sequence: CASSESDLDEQYF.